Following are 30 T cell receptor beta chains from one sample sequenced in a study of cytomegalovirus exposure and HLA in healthy donors. In the PCR, 60 Vbeta and 13 Jbeta primers were used. Clones were sequenced by immunoSEQ multiplex PCR, and TCRdb holds only the in-frame ones, with some missing. The table records approximately 88,000 clones, 60% to 85% of them present only once. Material: PBMCs. These receptors originate from a man younger than 35 in good health and CMV-seropositive.

This rearrangement joins TRBV6-4 to TRBJ2-1; 11 bases agree with TRBD2. From germline, CDR1 is MRHNA and CDR2 SNTAGT. V lost 2 bases and J lost 10; bases outside the gene matches: 4. The CDR3 contains 14 residues. CDR3 protein: CASSDTSGRGEQFF. The CDR3 coding sequence is TGTGCCAGCAGTGACACTAGCGGGAGAGGCGAGCAGTTCTTC.

V gene TRBV6-5 combines with J gene TRBJ2-7, with TRBD1 identical over 7 bases. Looked up from germline, CDR1 is MNHEY and CDR2 is SVGAGI. The CDR3 consists of 13 residues. Trimming took 6 bases from V and 2 from J; bases not matched to a gene: 4. The CDR3 DNA is TGTGCCAGCAGGAGACAGGGACCCTACGAGCAGTACTTC. The encoded protein is CASRRQGPYEQYF.

V and J are TRBV29-1 and TRBJ2-3, with 8 bases matching TRBD1. CDR1 and CDR2 (germline): SQVTM, ANQGSEA. V lost 8 bases and J lost 4; bases outside the gene matches: 5. The CDR3 totals 12 residues. In DNA form, the CDR3 reads TGCAGCATTGGACAGGGTTCAGATACGCAGTATTTT. Translation gives CSIGQGSDTQYF.

V and J are TRBV10-3 and TRBJ1-2; 9 bases map to TRBD1. The V and J ends lost 3 bases and 6 bases, in that order; junction bases with no gene match: 5. CDR1 is ENHRY and CDR2 is SYGVKD in the germline V gene. CDR3 length: 14 residues. CDR3 coding DNA: TGTGCCATCAGTGAAATCGGGACAGGGCATGGCTACACCTTC. Translated: CAISEIGTGHGYTF.

The chain employs TRBV11-2 and TRBJ2-1, with 11 positions matching TRBD2. Germline V gene lookup returns CDR1 SGHAT and CDR2 FQNNGV. V lost 3 bases, J lost 8 bases, and 12 bases stayed unmatched. The CDR3 contains 17 residues. Written as DNA, the CDR3 is TGTGCCAGCAGCTTGTCGGGCCTAGCGGGAGGAGGCCATGAGCAGTTCTTC. Amino acids: CASSLSGLAGGGHEQFF.

V is TRBV5-6 and J is TRBJ1-1; the match to TRBD1 covers 7 bases. V dropped 1 base and J dropped 5; count of bases not matched to a gene: 5. This CDR3 is built from 14 residues. Germline V gene sequence: CDR1 SGHDT, CDR2 YYEEEE. The CDR3 bases are TGTGCCAGCAGCTTGTCCAGGGGGAGGACTGAAGCTTTCTTT. It encodes CASSLSRGRTEAFF.

In its sample, this clone was seen once. The chain links TRBV13 to TRBJ2-4, with D unresolved. Germline V gives CDR1 PRHDT, CDR2 FYEKMQ (reference sequence). V lost 2 bases and J 6 bases, leaving 8 bases between the germline ends. CDR3 length: 13 residues. CDR3 coding DNA: TGTGCCAGCAGCTTACAATCCGGAAACATTCAGTACTTC. Its protein product is CASSLQSGNIQYF.

The genes are TRBV15 and TRBJ2-1; TRBD1 aligns across 11 bases. Per germline, CDR1 LNHNV and CDR2 YYDKDF (reference sequence). The V and J ends lost 6 bases and 4 bases, in that order; junction bases with no gene match: 5. The length of the CDR3 is 15 residues. CDR3 nucleotides: TGTGCCACCAGTCGTTGGGACAGGGGGTACAATGAGCAGTTCTTC. Its translation: CATSRWDRGYNEQFF. Complete variable domain (other parts from reference TRBV15 and TRBJ2-1): DAMVIQNPRYQVTQFGKPVTLSCSQTLNHNVMYWYQQKSSQAPKLLFHYYDKDFNNEADTPDNFQSRRPNTSFCFLDIRSPGLGDTAMYLCATSRWDRGYNEQFFGPGTRLTVL.

This clone was seen a few times. The rearrangement links TRBV4-1 to TRBJ1-2, with D possibly TRBD1 on 5 matching bases. This CDR3 has 17 amino acids. Trimming took 1 base from V and 3 from J, leaving 18 bases between them. CDR1 and CDR2 (germline): MGHRA, YSYEKL. CDR3 bases: TGCGCCAGCAGCCAAGGTATGACCGTGCAGGGCTACTATGGCTACACCTTC. Translating it yields CASSQGMTVQGYYGYTF.

The chain joins TRBV5-1 to TRBJ2-1, with 8 bases fitting TRBD2. CDR3 length: 16 amino acids. Germline V gene data show CDR1 as SGHRS and CDR2 as YFSETQ. V trimming: 4 bases; J trimming: 6 bases; junction bases outside the gene matches: 12. The CDR3 here is CASSLGVRREVNEQFF. The CDR3 nucleotides read TGCGCCAGCAGCCTGGGGGTGCGGCGGGAGGTCAATGAGCAGTTCTTC.

The chain recombines TRBV5-1 with TRBJ2-6; possible D gene TRBD2, 6 bases. This CDR3 spans 18 amino acids. Germline assignment: CDR1 SGHRS and CDR2 YFSETQ. Trimming cost V 4 bases and J 0 bases, with 17 bases left between them. This chain's CDR3 is CASSDGGSGSSGANVLTF. CDR3 DNA: TGCGCCAGCAGCGACGGAGGGTCGGGCAGCTCTGGGGCCAACGTCCTGACTTTC.

This chain joins TRBV27 and TRBJ2-3; D not resolved. The germline CDR1 and CDR2 sequences are MNHEY and SMNVEV (reference sequence). The CDR3 totals 13 residues. The V end lost 4 bases, the J end lost 2 bases, and 7 bases lay between the germline ends. Here the CDR3 DNA reads TGTGCCAGCAGTTCCGAGGACACAGATACGCAGTATTTT. Translating it yields CASSSEDTDTQYF.

This sequence joins TRBV29-1 and TRBJ2-3, with 12 bases lining up with TRBD1. Germline V gene sequence: CDR1 SQVTM, CDR2 ANQGSEA. The CDR3 runs to 14 residues. V lost 6 bases to trimming and J lost 5 bases; unmatched junction nucleotides: 6. The CDR3 DNA is TGCAGCGTACGGGACAGGGGGCCGGTAGATACGCAGTATTTT. This sequence encodes CSVRDRGPVDTQYF.

The chain couples TRBV10-1 to TRBJ2-7; 7 bases match TRBD2. Germline CDR1 WNHNN, CDR2 SYGVQD (reference sequence). Losses at the gene ends were 1 base for V and 7 bases for J; bases not matched to a gene: 7. CDR3 length: 14 residues. The CDR3 sequence is CASSEFRGREEQYF. The DNA for the CDR3 is TGCGCCAGCAGTGAGTTCCGCGGGAGAGAAGAGCAGTACTTC.

The J gene is TRBJ2-7, the V gene TRBV5-4; 10 nucleotides agree with TRBD1. Germline V gene lookup returns CDR1 SGHNT and CDR2 YYREEE (reference sequence). The length of the CDR3 is 15 residues. The V segment lost 4 bases and the J segment 6 bases; nucleotides outside the gene matches: 10. CDR3 sequence (DNA): TGTGCCAGCAGCCCGGCCGGGACAGGGGACGGCGAGCAGTACTTC. Amino acids: CASSPAGTGDGEQYF.

V gene TRBV28 combines with J gene TRBJ1-1, with D possibly TRBD1 on 5 matching bases. CDR3 length: 11 residues. Germline V lookup: CDR1 MDHEN, CDR2 SYDVKM. This chain's CDR3 is CAGGGDAEAFF. The CDR3 bases are TGTGCGGGAGGTGGGGACGCTGAAGCTTTCTTT.

This clone was seen only once. V is TRBV19 and J is TRBJ1-1; D unclear. Germline-derived CDR1 and CDR2 are LNHDA and SQIVND (reference sequence). The ends were cut back, 5 bases at V and 0 bases at J, with 7 bases in the middle. The CDR3 consists of 13 residues. The CDR3 reads CASSQALNTEAFF. The CDR3, as DNA: TGTGCCAGTAGTCAGGCATTGAACACTGAAGCTTTCTTT.

The rearrangement uses TRBV6-7 and TRBJ2-5, with D unclear. TRBV6-7 is identified as an open reading frame with a role that is uncertain. This CDR3 region has 13 residues. V lost 0 bases and J 5 bases, leaving 7 bases between the germline ends. For the CDR3, the DNA is TGTGCCAGCAGTTACTCGAACTCCGAGACCCAGTACTTC. Translation: CASSYSNSETQYF.

This chain links TRBV7-9 with TRBJ2-2; TRBD1 is a possible D gene (5 bases). The CDR3 totals 15 residues. Germline V gives CDR1 SEHNR, CDR2 FQNEAQ (reference sequence). The V end was cut by 7 bases, the J end by 1 base, with 13 bases between. The CDR3 loop reads CASTPRAGNTGELFF. CDR3 nucleotides: TGTGCCAGCACCCCCAGGGCAGGGAACACCGGGGAGCTGTTTTTT.

The V and J genes are TRBV7-9 and TRBJ1-1; D gene ambiguous. Germline CDR1 reads SEHNR; CDR2 reads FQNEAQ (reference sequence). This CDR3 has 15 amino acids. Trimming stripped 0 bases from V and 7 bases from J, with 15 bases between. The CDR3: CASSLAGQARFEAFF. The CDR3 region has the DNA TGTGCCAGCAGCTTAGCGGGCCAAGCACGCTTTGAAGCTTTCTTT.

V and J are TRBV7-9 and TRBJ2-1, with 12 bases matching TRBD2. Germline V gene lookup returns CDR1 SEHNR and CDR2 FQNEAQ (reference sequence). Germline trimming cut 1 base from V and 8 bases from J; bases unmatched to any gene: 6. The CDR3 loop spans 16 amino acids. The CDR3 sequence is CASSLGTSGRWDEQFF. CDR3 sequence (DNA): TGTGCCAGCAGCTTAGGAACTAGCGGGAGGTGGGATGAGCAGTTCTTC.

This clone is a singleton in its sample. V is TRBV20-1 and J is TRBJ2-5; a possible D gene is TRBD2 (6 bases). Germline V CDR1 and CDR2: DFQATT, SNEGSKA (reference sequence). The CDR3 totals 11 residues. The CDR3 region has the DNA TGCAGCCTGGGTGGAGGGGAGACCCAGTACTTC. This sequence encodes CSLGGGETQYF.

The V call is TRBV7-9, the J call TRBJ2-5; D is undetermined. Trimming removed 4 bases from V and 4 bases from J, with 13 bases in between. The CDR3 consists of 14 residues. CDR1 is SEHNR, CDR2 FQNEAQ, per germline (reference sequence). The DNA of the CDR3 is TGTGCCAGCAGCTCAGACTTACCCCCAGAGACCCAGTACTTC. Its translation is CASSSDLPPETQYF.

This clone came up once. This rearrangement joins TRBV4-2 to TRBJ1-5, with 7 bases matching TRBD1. V was pared by 3 bases and J by 3 bases, with 5 bases of the junction left unmatched. The germline CDR1 and CDR2 sequences are LGHNA and YNFKEQ. The length of the CDR3 is 15 residues. CDR3 sequence: CASSQAGTVNQPQHF. In DNA form, the CDR3 reads TGTGCCAGCAGCCAGGCTGGGACAGTCAATCAGCCCCAGCATTTT.

The chain joins TRBV11-2 to TRBJ1-1; D uncertain. The CDR3 runs to 12 residues. The V gene lost 0 bases and the J gene lost 12 bases, with 11 bases spanning the gap. Germline V CDR1 and CDR2: SGHAT, FQNNGV. CDR3 DNA: TGTGCCAGCAGCTTAGAGTTCCCAAGCCCTTTCTTT. Its translation is CASSLEFPSPFF.

In this sample, this clone turned up once. This rearrangement joins TRBV14 to TRBJ1-5; unclear D gene. The CDR3 is 13 amino acids. Deletions cut 0 bases from V and 9 bases from J, with 9 bases between. CDR1 is SGHDN and CDR2 is FVKESK in the germline V gene. The CDR3 bases are TGTGCCAGCAGCCAAGATCTCCCAGGGCCCCAGCATTTT. This codes for CASSQDLPGPQHF.

This clone was recorded a few times. Sequence at one end of the junction differs from germline and may be a read error. This chain links TRBV7-7 with TRBJ1-2; TRBD1 matches 9 bases. The CDR3 has 13 amino acids. Germline loops: CDR1 SSHAT, CDR2 FNYEAQ (reference sequence). CDR3 region: CASSPGTGLGYTF. The CDR3 region has the DNA TGTGCTAGCAGCCCAGGGACAGGGTTAGGCTACACCTTC.

The chain employs TRBV19 and TRBJ2-7; 9 positions match TRBD1. The CDR3 sequence is 13 residues long. Germline CDR1 and CDR2: LNHDA and SQIVND (reference sequence). The ends lost 4 bases at V and 3 bases at J; junction bases unmatched: 1. In DNA, the CDR3 is TGTGCCAGTAGTAGGGGACAGGGCTACGAGCAGTACTTC. Translated, it gives CASSRGQGYEQYF.

The chain carries TRBV6-6 and TRBJ1-1, with D uncertain. CDR3 length equals 14 residues. Germline V gives CDR1 MNHNY, CDR2 SVGAGI (reference sequence). V lost 7 bases and J 0 bases, leaving 12 bases between the germline ends. In DNA form, the CDR3 reads TGTGCCAGCATCAACAGATATTTGAACACTGAAGCTTTCTTT. Amino acids: CASINRYLNTEAFF.

The V gene is TRBV6-1, the J gene TRBJ2-3; 7 bases line up with TRBD1. This CDR3 is 14 amino acids long. Germline CDR1 is MNHNS and CDR2 is SASEGT. V shed 6 bases, J shed 3 bases, and the junction held 6 bases outside the gene matches. The CDR3 loop reads CASSLQGLTDTQYF. In DNA, the CDR3 is TGTGCCAGCAGCTTACAGGGGTTAACAGATACGCAGTATTTT.